The 18 T cell receptor beta chains presented below share a single source sample, sequenced in a study of control samples from healthy donors and cancer patients. The assay was immunoSEQ multiplex PCR, and TCRdb's table has in-frame clones only and misses some. The profile shows approximately 50,000 clones, 85% to 95% of them singletons. Sequenced material: blood. The source is a man aged 30-40 years in good health.

This CDR3 reads CASSSLYKGQGHQPQHF. Here the CDR3 DNA reads TGTGCCAGCAGCTCACTCTACAAAGGACAGGGACATCAGCCCCAGCATTTT. The chain uses TRBV6-2 or TRBV6-3 and TRBJ1-5; 8 bases map to TRBD1. V was clipped by 6 bases and J by 5 bases; unmatched bases: 15. The CDR3 runs 17 residues. Germline V CDR1 and CDR2: MNHEY, SVGEGT.

The count of this clone is one. J is TRBJ2-7 and V is TRBV10-2, with 10 positions matching TRBD1. After removal of 6 bases from V and 2 bases from J, the junction contained 1 base not matched to a gene. Germline loops: CDR1 WSHSY, CDR2 SAAADI. The length of the CDR3 is 13 residues. In nucleotides, the CDR3 is TGCGCCAGCAGGGGACAGGGGACCTACGAGCAGTACTTC. Protein sequence: CASRGQGTYEQYF.

The chain uses TRBV19 and TRBJ2-1, with D hard to call. This CDR3 spans 11 amino acids. Germline CDR1 and CDR2: LNHDA and SQIVND (reference sequence). The V end was cut by 3 bases, the J end by 3 bases, with 0 bases between. The CDR3 region is CASSIYNEQFF. CDR3 bases: TGTGCCAGTAGTATCTACAATGAGCAGTTCTTC.

This clone was seen just once. This chain connects TRBV18 to TRBJ2-7, with D perhaps matching TRBD1 (5 bases). Looked up from germline, CDR1 is KGHSH and CDR2 is LQKENI. The CDR3 extends over 12 amino acids. Trimming pared 6 bases from V and 4 bases from J, leaving 10 bases between. The CDR3 DNA follows: TGTGCCAGCTCCCTCGACAGTTACGAGCAGTACTTC. Its protein is CASSLDSYEQYF.

The rearrangement uses TRBV5-1 and TRBJ2-1; no clear D gene. This CDR3 region has 12 residues. The germline V gene encodes CDR1 SGHRS and CDR2 YFSETQ. V was pared by 2 bases and J by 5 bases, with 5 bases between. This CDR3 reads CASSFLDNEQFF. The CDR3 DNA follows: TGCGCCAGCAGCTTTTTAGACAATGAGCAGTTCTTC.

The chain couples TRBV19 to TRBJ2-1; D is ambiguous. From germline, CDR1 is LNHDA and CDR2 SQIVND (reference sequence). The CDR3 has 14 amino acids. Trimming left V 0 bases short and J 6 bases short, with 9 bases between. The CDR3: CASSIDRPSNEQFF. CDR3 DNA: TGTGCCAGTAGTATAGATCGGCCTAGCAATGAGCAGTTCTTC.

The chain employs TRBV11-2 and TRBJ1-2; 10 positions match TRBD1. This CDR3 spans 16 amino acids. CDR1 and CDR2 from the germline V gene are SGHAT and FQNNGV. V dropped 5 bases and J dropped 4; count of bases not matched to a gene: 10. The chain's CDR3 is CASSPRTGGSFYGYTF. CDR3 nucleotides: TGTGCCAGCAGCCCGCGGACAGGGGGATCATTCTATGGCTACACCTTC.

The chain joins TRBV9 to TRBJ2-3, with D perhaps matching TRBD2 (5 bases). This CDR3 has 16 amino acids. The V gene's germline CDR1 is SGDLS and CDR2 YYNGEE. Trimming left V 0 bases short and J 0 bases short, with 11 bases between. The CDR3 region has the DNA TGTGCCAGCAGCGTAGACCAGCGGCAAAGCACAGATACGCAGTATTTT. It translates to CASSVDQRQSTDTQYF.

V and J are TRBV27 and TRBJ2-7, with D possibly TRBD1 on 7 matching bases. The CDR3 length is 14 residues. V lost 0 bases, J lost 6 bases, and 12 bases lay in between. Per germline, CDR1 MNHEY and CDR2 SMNVEV (reference sequence). This CDR3 reads CASSLSEGAGEQYF. The CDR3 region has the DNA TGTGCCAGCAGTTTATCGGAGGGGGCGGGCGAGCAGTACTTC.

The rearrangement joins TRBV15 to TRBJ1-5, with no clear D. CDR3 size: 14 residues. Trimming left V 0 bases short and J 4 bases short, with 7 bases between. Germline V gene lookup returns CDR1 LNHNV and CDR2 YYDKDF (reference sequence). CDR3 bases: TGTGCCACCAGCAGAGATACGGGGAATCAGCCCCAGCATTTT. This encodes CATSRDTGNQPQHF.

CDR3 nucleotide sequence: TGCGCCAGCAGCCAAGAGGGACAGGGCAACACTGAAGCTTTCTTT. This encodes CASSQEGQGNTEAFF. This chain joins TRBV4-1 and TRBJ1-1, with TRBD1 identical over 9 bases. Germline trimming cut 0 bases from V and 2 bases from J; bases unmatched to any gene: 1. The length of the CDR3 is 15 residues. Germline loops: CDR1 MGHRA, CDR2 YSYEKL.

V and J are TRBV7-2 and TRBJ2-3; weak D call: TRBD2 (8 bases). Trimming removed 4 bases from V and 1 base from J, with 15 bases in between. Germline assignment: CDR1 SGHTA and CDR2 FQGNSA. The CDR3 sequence is 16 residues long. The CDR3 spells CASSSRQGLGTDTQYF. The CDR3 nucleotides read TGTGCCAGCAGCTCCCGACAGGGACTAGGCACAGATACGCAGTATTTT.

The chain is built from TRBV28 and TRBJ2-4, with D possibly being TRBD1 (5 bases). CDR1 and CDR2 (germline): MDHEN, SYDVKM. The V and J ends lost 3 bases and 2 bases respectively, with 14 bases between them. The CDR3 consists of 16 residues. CDR3 DNA: TGTGCCAGCAGTTTCGAAGGGGCTGGTACCAAAAACATTCAGTACTTC. Protein: CASSFEGAGTKNIQYF.

The chain recombines TRBV5-1 with TRBJ1-6; no firm D call. The CDR3 contains 15 residues. Germline CDR1 SGHRS, CDR2 YFSETQ. V was trimmed by 4 bases and J by 4 bases, leaving 12 bases between them. The CDR3, as DNA: TGCGCCAGCAGCCCCTCTGAAGGTTATAATTCACCCCTCCACTTT. It specifies CASSPSEGYNSPLHF.

V is TRBV12-3 or TRBV12-4 and J is TRBJ2-7; no clear D gene. V was shortened by 8 bases and J by 0 bases, with 8 bases between the two germline ends. The CDR3 runs 12 residues. CDR3 sequence: CASVSPSYEQYF. DNA of the CDR3: TGTGCCAGCGTGTCCCCCTCCTACGAGCAGTACTTC.

The chain combines TRBV24-1 with TRBJ2-7; the match to TRBD2 covers 10 bases. The CDR3 is 16 amino acids. The V segment lost 4 bases and the J segment 4 bases; nucleotides outside the gene matches: 9. CDR1 KGHDR and CDR2 SFDVKD come from the germline V gene. The CDR3 bases are TGTGCCACCAGTGAATACCAGCGGGAGGGCCGTTACGAGCAGTACTTC. It yields the protein CATSEYQREGRYEQYF.

This clone was observed a handful of times. The CDR3 protein is CASSQVEGIWEADTQYF. The CDR3 DNA follows: TGCGCCAGCAGCCAAGTGGAGGGTATTTGGGAGGCAGATACGCAGTATTTT. J is TRBJ2-3 and V is TRBV4-1; D may be TRBD2 (6 bases). This CDR3 contains 17 residues. Per the germline V gene, CDR1 is MGHRA and CDR2 is YSYEKL. V was clipped by 1 base and J by 4 bases, with 18 bases between them.

This rearrangement joins TRBV10-3 to TRBJ2-1; D uncertain. The CDR3 extends over 17 amino acids. Germline CDR1 ENHRY, CDR2 SYGVKD. V lost 4 bases to trimming and J lost 0 bases, with 16 bases between them. The CDR3 region has the DNA TGTGCCATCAGTGGCAACAAGGACGCGAGCTCCTACAATGAGCAGTTCTTC. Translating it yields CAISGNKDASSYNEQFF.